This TCR beta chain was obtained from a study of Ad26.COV2.S vaccination and SARS-CoV-2 variants. Looking at the study overall: Into the muscle, Ad26.COV2.S was dosed once or twice, 56 days apart. Study-wide results and limits: The study found higher spike-specific TCR breadth in vaccine than placebo recipients. Reported findings describe substantial breadth in spike-specific CD8+ and CD4+ T cell responses following vaccination.

Comment on this clone: What it recognizes is unknown.

Treatment reported: about 20 received Ad26.COV2.S at low or high dose, single or two shots; several received placebo; per-sample allocation not given. Samples analyzed were those drawn on day 63 after the first vaccine or placebo injection. The table came from immunoSEQ multiplex PCR; TCRdb's copy has only in-frame clones and leaves some out. This table holds nearly 400,000 clones, about nine tenths found once. Germline assignment: CDR1 SEHNR and CDR2 FQNEAQ (reference sequence). This CDR3 is 14 amino acids long. Trimming removed 3 bases from V and 4 bases from J, with 12 bases in between. The chain uses TRBV7-9 and TRBJ1-1; no reliable D call. This receptor was identified in a person between 18 and 59 years old who received the Ad26.COV2.S COVID-19 vaccine or a placebo. Source: peripheral blood, taken in a trial of Ad26.COV2.S vaccine versus placebo. CDR3 sequence reads: CASSFGPQSTEAFF. The CDR3 DNA is TGTGCCAGCAGCTTTGGACCGCAGAGCACTGAAGCTTTCTTT.